Presented here are 11 T cell receptor beta chains from one specimen sequenced in a study of shared clonotypes between healthy human individuals. Profiled with immunoSEQ multiplex PCR; TCRdb holds only in-frame clones, not every one. Among 450,000 to 600,000 clones listed, around 74% were seen once. The sample consisted of PBMCs. Every receptor here comes from a woman between 40 and 55 years old in good health. Some clones in this sample may be carry-over from other donors' samples.

This clone was recorded once. V usage is TRBV11-2 and J usage is TRBJ2-2; a possible D gene is TRBD2 (5 bases). This CDR3 has 16 residues. V was cut by 6 bases and J by 0 bases, with 14 bases left in between. Per the germline V gene, CDR1 is SGHAT and CDR2 is FQNNGV. The CDR3 region is CASSLIGGPNTGELFF. CDR3 DNA sequence: TGTGCCAGCAGTTTAATCGGCGGGCCGAACACCGGGGAGCTGTTTTTT. Complete variable domain (other parts from reference TRBV11-2 and TRBJ2-2): EAGVAQSPRYKIIEKRQSVAFWCNPISGHATLYWYQQILGQGPKLLIQFQNNGVVDDSQLPKDRFSAERLKGVDSTLKIQPAKLEDSAVYLCASSLIGGPNTGELFFGEGSRLTVL.

V is TRBV28 and J is TRBJ1-4; D is unclear. Germline loops: CDR1 MDHEN, CDR2 SYDVKM. Trimming cost V 5 bases and J 8 bases, with 12 bases left between them. The CDR3 is made up of 13 amino acids. CDR3 DNA: TGTGCCAGCAGTAATCGGTTTGGGGAAAAACTGTTTTTT. Its protein is CASSNRFGEKLFF.

The genes are TRBV11-2 and TRBJ1-4; 7 nucleotides line up with TRBD1. Trimming took 3 bases from V and 4 from J; bases not matched to a gene: 2. Germline CDR1 SGHAT, CDR2 FQNNGV. The CDR3 has 14 residues. The CDR3 region is CASSFDRVNEKLFF. DNA of the CDR3: TGTGCCAGCAGCTTCGACAGGGTTAATGAAAAACTGTTTTTT.

In its sample, this clone was seen a few times. V is TRBV6-6 and J is TRBJ2-7; 7 bases line up with TRBD2. Germline CDR1 is MNHNY and CDR2 is SVGAGI (reference sequence). This CDR3 is built from 15 residues. V lost 5 bases, J lost 0 bases, and 7 bases stayed unmatched. The CDR3 nucleotides are TGTGCCAGCAGTCCATCTAGCGGACGCTCCTACGAGCAGTACTTC. Its translation is CASSPSSGRSYEQYF.

This chain uses TRBV18 with TRBJ2-1; 9 nucleotides align to TRBD1. The J segment lost 3 bases and the V segment lost 3 bases, leaving 18 bases of the junction unmatched. This CDR3 comprises 20 residues. Germline assignment: CDR1 KGHSH and CDR2 LQKENI. The CDR3 reads CASSPRRDREGSGLYNEQFF. The CDR3, as DNA: TGTGCCAGCTCACCCCGCCGGGACAGGGAGGGTTCGGGCCTCTACAATGAGCAGTTCTTC. The whole variable domain, filled in from reference TRBV18 and TRBJ2-1, reads NAGVMQNPRHLVRRRGQEARLRCSPMKGHSHVYWYRQLPEEGLKFMVYLQKENIIDESGMPKERFSAEFPKEGPSILRIQQVVRGDSAAYFCASSPRRDREGSGLYNEQFFGPGTRLTVL.

The chain has TRBV28 and TRBJ2-7; 9 bases align to TRBD1. Per germline, CDR1 MDHEN and CDR2 SYDVKM. The CDR3 spans 15 residues. V shed 6 bases, J shed 5 bases, and the junction held 11 bases outside the gene matches. The CDR3 loop is CASSRTGGAAHEQYF. The CDR3 DNA follows: TGTGCCAGCAGCCGAACAGGGGGCGCGGCCCACGAGCAGTACTTC.

This clone was recorded many times. V gene TRBV14 combines with J gene TRBJ1-5; weak D call: TRBD1 (5 bases). Germline values: CDR1 SGHDN, CDR2 FVKESK. CDR3 length: 15 amino acids. V shed 3 bases and J shed 4 bases, with 13 bases lying between them. DNA of the CDR3: TGTGCCAGCAGCCAGCGGCGGGGGGGGAATCAGCCCCAGCATTTT. As protein: CASSQRRGGNQPQHF.

The chain combines TRBV5-1 with TRBJ1-4; D call uncertain. V was shortened by 1 base and J by 2 bases, with 9 bases between the two germline ends. The germline CDR1 and CDR2 sequences are SGHRS and YFSETQ. The CDR3 runs 15 residues. The CDR3 region is CASSLLGKTNEKLFF. Written as DNA, the CDR3 is TGCGCCAGCAGCTTGTTAGGGAAGACTAATGAAAAACTGTTTTTT.

CDR3 sequence: CASSLGGTKETQYF. The DNA for the CDR3 is TGTGCCAGCAGCTTGGGGGGGACTAAAGAGACCCAGTACTTC. This chain uses TRBV11-2 with TRBJ2-5; 7 bases align to TRBD2. V dropped 3 bases and J dropped 3; count of bases not matched to a gene: 4. The germline V gene encodes CDR1 SGHAT and CDR2 FQNNGV. The CDR3 contains 14 residues.

Only one count was recorded for this clone. This rearrangement joins TRBV5-1 to TRBJ1-1; D is unclear. This CDR3 has 14 residues. Germline V gene data show CDR1 as SGHRS and CDR2 as YFSETQ. V dropped 0 bases and J dropped 4 bases, with 10 bases sitting between them. The CDR3 coding sequence is TGCGCCAGCAGCTTGGTAAAGGTTTCCACTGAAGCTTTCTTT. This translates into CASSLVKVSTEAFF.

The chain links TRBV7-9 to TRBJ1-4, with 8 bases identical to TRBD1. The CDR3 covers 14 residues. Germline V gene data show CDR1 as SEHNR and CDR2 as FQNEAQ (reference sequence). Trimming cost V 5 bases and J 4 bases; bases outside gene matches: 3. In DNA, the CDR3 is TGTGCCAGCAGCCTGGGACAGGATAATGAAAAACTGTTTTTT. Translated: CASSLGQDNEKLFF.